The 3 T cell receptor beta chains listed next were all sequenced from one sample in a study of shared clonotypes between healthy human individuals. The assay was immunoSEQ multiplex PCR, and TCRdb's table has in-frame clones only and misses some. The sample contains about 460,000 clones, roughly 80% of which appear only once. Sequenced sample: PBMCs. The receptors come from a woman between 40 and 55 years old in good health. Some clones in this sample may be carry-over from other donors' samples.

V gene TRBV19 combines with J gene TRBJ1-1, with a possible D match to TRBD1 (5 bases). This CDR3 contains 16 residues. V lost 8 bases, J lost 3 bases, and 22 bases lay in between. CDR1 is LNHDA and CDR2 is SQIVND in the germline V gene (reference sequence). This chain's CDR3 is CASSFRRNSRDTEAFF. The CDR3 DNA follows: TGTGCCAGTTCTTTCCGGAGAAACAGCAGGGACACTGAAGCTTTCTTT.

The sample holds a few counts of this clone. A much larger clone lies a single base off, so this may be a read error. The chain is built from TRBV19 and TRBJ1-1; D perhaps matches TRBD1 (5 bases). The CDR3 is 16 amino acids. Germline CDR1 is LNHDA and CDR2 is SQIVND (reference sequence). V lost 4 bases, J lost 3 bases, and 18 bases lay in between. The CDR3, as DNA: TGTGCCAGTAGTACCCTACAGGAGGCGCAAGACACTGAAGCTTTCTTT. Protein product: CASSTLQEAQDTEAFF. Full variable domain (rest looked up from reference TRBV19 and TRBJ1-1): DGGITQSPKYLFRKEGQNVTLSCEQNLNHDAMYWYRQDPGQGLRLIYYSQIVNDFQKGDIAEGYSVSREKKESFPLTVTSAQKNPTAFYLCASSTLQEAQDTEAFFGQGTRLTVV.

For this clone: A read error is the likely source, as a far larger clone sits one nucleotide away. This same CDR3 is encoded by further DNA sequences in the sample. The chain is built from TRBV15 and TRBJ2-7; the D is unclear. The germline V gene has CDR1 LNHNV and CDR2 YYDKDF (reference sequence). This CDR3 spans 12 amino acids. CDR3 protein: CATSRDEDEQYF. DNA of the CDR3: TGTGCTACCAGCAGAGATGAGGACGAGCAGTACTTC. The variable domain in full, with the rest retrieved from reference TRBV15 and TRBJ2-7, is DAMVIQNPRYQVTQFGKPVTLSCSQTLNHNVMYWYQQKSSQAPKLLFHYYDKDFNNEADTPDNFQSRRPNTSFCFLDIRSPGLGDTAMYLCATSRDEDEQYFGPGTRLTVT.